The rows below give T cell receptor beta chains drawn from one sample of a study of CD8+ T cells in alopecia areata. The method was immunoSEQ multiplex PCR; TCRdb's version includes in-frame clones alone and lacks a portion of them. This sample yields some 190,000 clones, of which around 51% are seen a single time; over 9% belongs to the top ten. Specimen: CD8+ T cells sorted from blood, collected around week 53, from a patient treated with tofacitinib. Receptor source: a human donor with alopecia areata. Each CDR3 is given with its conserved first and last residue. The D gene is left open where the match is weak. The size of a clone is reported for some rows only, either as once, few or many, or as a class for expanded clones.

J gene,D gene,V gene,clone size,CDR3 DNA,CDR3 protein
TRBJ1-2,NA,TRBV7-2,NA,TGTGCCAGCAGCTTAGTTCTTGGCTACACCTTC,CASSLVLGYTF
TRBJ1-2,NA,TRBV5-1,NA,TGCGCCAGCAGCTTGGCGGGAGAACGGGAATATGGCTACACCTTC,CASSLAGEREYGYTF
TRBJ2-5,TRBD1,TRBV13,few,TGTGCCAGCAGCTTAGGCCTGGGACAGGGGGCTTCAGAGACCCAGTACTTC,CASSLGLGQGASETQYF
TRBJ1-1,TRBD1,TRBV29-1,NA,TGCAGCGTTGAATTTCAGGGGGCTGACACTGAAGCTTTCTTT,CSVEFQGADTEAFF
TRBJ1-1,TRBD1,TRBV14,many,TGTGCCAGCAGCCAAATGGGACAGGGGGTTACTGAAGCTTTCTTT,CASSQMGQGVTEAFF
TRBJ2-7,NA,TRBV30,NA,TGTGCCTGGAGTGCCGGGACACGTGGATTTTACGAGCAGTACTTC,CAWSAGTRGFYEQYF
TRBJ2-2,NA,TRBV27,NA,TGTGCCAGCAGTTTAGGGCGGAACACCGGGGAGCTGTTTTTT,CASSLGRNTGELFF
TRBJ2-7,NA,TRBV7-2,NA,TGTGCCAGCAGCTCTAGTCTGGCAGGACGTTATTCCTCCTACGAGCAGTACTTC,CASSSSLAGRYSSYEQYF
TRBJ1-1,NA,TRBV30,NA,TGTGCCTGGAGTCTAGGGATTGAAGCTTTCTTT,CAWSLGIEAFF
TRBJ2-7,NA,TRBV9,NA,TGTGCCAGCAGCGTAGGGGGCCAGGCCCCCTACGAGCAGTACTTC,CASSVGGQAPYEQYF
TRBJ1-2,NA,TRBV29-1,NA,TGCAGCGTCCTCCTTGACGGGGTAGGCTACACCTTC,CSVLLDGVGYTF
TRBJ2-5,TRBD1,TRBV6-5,few,TGTGCCAGCAGTTACTCGACAGGGGGCTTCGAAGAGACCCAGTACTTC,CASSYSTGGFEETQYF
TRBJ1-4,NA,TRBV10-3,NA,TGTGCCATCAGTGCGGACGATGAAAAACTGTTTTTT,CAISADDEKLFF
TRBJ2-1,NA,TRBV6-5,NA,TGCGCCTCCGTATCAGGGGATGAGCAGTTCTTC,CASVSGDEQFF
TRBJ1-2,NA,TRBV7-9,NA,TGTGCCAGCAGCTTAGGAGGGGCTGGCTATGGCTACACCTTC,CASSLGGAGYGYTF
TRBJ2-1,NA,TRBV19,few,TGTGCCAGTAGTATAGTGAGCTCCTACAATGAGCAGTTCTTC,CASSIVSSYNEQFF
TRBJ1-1,NA,TRBV30,NA,TGTGCCTGGAGTGTATCAAGGGGTAGCACTGAAGCTTTCTTT,CAWSVSRGSTEAFF
TRBJ1-1,NA,TRBV5-1,NA,TGCGCCAGCAGCTACCAGGAGAACACTGAAGCTTTCTTT,CASSYQENTEAFF
TRBJ1-1,NA,TRBV20-1,NA,TGCAGTACAGGGACGAACACTGAAGCTTTCTTT,CSTGTNTEAFF
TRBJ1-6,TRBD1,TRBV7-9,NA,TGTGCCAGCAGTCCAATTCCGGGACAGGGGGCCGATAATTCACCCCTCCACTTT,CASSPIPGQGADNSPLHF
TRBJ1-5,NA,TRBV6-5,few,TGTGCCAGCAGTTCGTCGGGGCAGCCCCAGCATTTT,CASSSSGQPQHF
TRBJ1-1,NA,TRBV13,few,TGTGCCAGCAGCTTAATCATGAACACTGAAGCTTTCTTT,CASSLIMNTEAFF
TRBJ1-5,NA,TRBV5-4,NA,TGTGCCAGCAGCTGGACAGACTATAGCAATCAGCCCCAGCATTTT,CASSWTDYSNQPQHF
TRBJ2-7,TRBD1,TRBV5-4,NA,TGTGCCAGCAGCTTGGACAGGGGTTACTACGAGCAGTACTTC,CASSLDRGYYEQYF
TRBJ2-7,TRBD2,TRBV5-1,NA,TGCGCCAGCAGCCCGGGACTAGCGGGGGGGCTCTACGAGCAGTACTTC,CASSPGLAGGLYEQYF
TRBJ2-1,NA,TRBV5-4,few,TGTGCCAGCAGCTCGACCGGGGATGAGCAGTTCTTC,CASSSTGDEQFF
TRBJ1-1,NA,TRBV14,NA,TGTGCCAGCAGCCAACACAGGGAAGTCGCTGAAGCTTTCTTT,CASSQHREVAEAFF
TRBJ2-3,NA,TRBV29-1,NA,TGCAGCGTTGGGGGGCCTAGCACAGATACGCAGTATTTT,CSVGGPSTDTQYF
TRBJ2-2,NA,TRBV25-1,few,TGTGCCAGCAGTGAAGTCTTTGACGGGGAGCTGTTTTTT,CASSEVFDGELFF
TRBJ1-1,NA,TRBV5-1,NA,TGCGCCAGCAGCTTAGGCCACAGGGTGGGGATGAACACTGAAGCTTTCTTT,CASSLGHRVGMNTEAFF
TRBJ1-1,NA,TRBV11-2,NA,TGTGCCAGCAGCTTAGGGCTGGGGGCTTTCTTT,CASSLGLGAFF
TRBJ2-5,TRBD2,TRBV27,NA,TGTGCCAGCAGTTCGGGACTAGCGGGGCCCCAGGGCCAGTACTTC,CASSSGLAGPQGQYF
TRBJ1-1,NA,TRBV27,NA,TGTGCCAGCACCCCGGGGGGGCTGACTGAAGCTTTCTTT,CASTPGGLTEAFF
TRBJ1-2,TRBD1,TRBV19,few,TGTGCCACCGGACAGGGAGCTAACTATGGCTACACCTTC,CATGQGANYGYTF
TRBJ1-4,NA,TRBV4-1,NA,TGCGCCAGCAGCTTTGACTGGGAATATGAAAAACTGTTTTTT,CASSFDWEYEKLFF
TRBJ2-5,NA,TRBV9,few,TGTGCCAGCAGCGGGCTAGAAGAGACCCAGTACTTC,CASSGLEETQYF
TRBJ1-2,NA,TRBV5-1,NA,TGCGCCAGCAGTCCCGCGGGGGAAGGCTACACCTTC,CASSPAGEGYTF
TRBJ2-7,TRBD2,TRBV4-3,NA,TGCGCCAGCAGCCAATCTAGCGGGGATAACTCCTACGAGCAGTACTTC,CASSQSSGDNSYEQYF
TRBJ2-7,NA,TRBV6-5,NA,TGTGCCAGCAGTTATGACGGACCCTACGAGCAGTACTTC,CASSYDGPYEQYF
TRBJ2-7,TRBD2,TRBV10-3,NA,TGTGCCATCAGGGAGACTAGCGGGGGATCCTACGAGCAGTACTTC,CAIRETSGGSYEQYF